The clone carrying this T cell receptor (beta chain) was counted only a few times. Amplification targeted TCR beta CDR3 regions from RNA transcripts. TCR CDR3 regions were first amplified by RT-PCR with HTBI primers. TCRdb re-derived calls from the multiplex PCR reads in MiXCR, one entry per CDR3 protein. The table includes about 400,000 distinct CDR3 sequences, 11% to 15% detected once. This sample is part of a study of T cells in Graves' hyperthyroidism and ophthalmopathy. Study-level information: Peripheral blood collection took place at initial diagnosis, before any treatment.

The CDR3 extends over 12 amino acids. Trimming left V 6 bases short and J 9 bases short, with 9 bases between. Germline V lookup: CDR1 MNHNS, CDR2 SASEGT. A Clinical Activity Score of at least 3, a NOSPECS grade of at least 4 and a duration under 3 months were recorded in the ophthalmopathy patients. Lactation, pregnancy, other autoimmune disease or uncontrolled infection excluded patients. 9.5 to 10 ml fresh peripheral blood yielded the PBMCs. The source is a man aged 50-60 years with Graves' ophthalmopathy. The chain carries TRBV6-1 and TRBJ1-6; D uncertain. The sequenced material came from blood. DNA for the CDR3: TGTGCCAGCAGGGGCCAAGGTTCACCCCTCCACTTT. This codes for CASRGQGSPLHF.